This T cell receptor beta chain was retrieved from a study of T cell repertoires and Cas9 in healthy adults. Study details: Multi-effector potency, cytotoxicity and lineage were assessed in SpCas9-reactive CD4 and CD8 T cells. Study-wide points: SpCas9-reactive effector T cells were reportedly restrained in vitro by SpCas9-reactive regulatory T cells.

Sequencing used immunoSEQ multiplex PCR; TCRdb keeps in-frame clones, though not all of them. The sample lists around 20,000 clones; about 90% were seen once. CDR1 and CDR2 (germline): MNHEY, SVGAGI. V dropped 5 bases and J dropped 2 bases, with 13 bases sitting between them. The CDR3 has 15 residues. Comment on this clone: What it binds is not known.

The chain links TRBV6-5 to TRBJ2-1, with D tentatively TRBD1 or TRBD2 (6 bases each). Material: CD4+ effector T cells (CD127+, CD25-, CD137-, CD154-) from PBMCs; culture status not recorded. This receptor was obtained from a human donor in good health. The CDR3 DNA sequence: TGTGCCAGCAGTCTCGGACGGGGGCCCTACAATGAGCAGTTCTTC. Its protein is CASSLGRGPYNEQFF.